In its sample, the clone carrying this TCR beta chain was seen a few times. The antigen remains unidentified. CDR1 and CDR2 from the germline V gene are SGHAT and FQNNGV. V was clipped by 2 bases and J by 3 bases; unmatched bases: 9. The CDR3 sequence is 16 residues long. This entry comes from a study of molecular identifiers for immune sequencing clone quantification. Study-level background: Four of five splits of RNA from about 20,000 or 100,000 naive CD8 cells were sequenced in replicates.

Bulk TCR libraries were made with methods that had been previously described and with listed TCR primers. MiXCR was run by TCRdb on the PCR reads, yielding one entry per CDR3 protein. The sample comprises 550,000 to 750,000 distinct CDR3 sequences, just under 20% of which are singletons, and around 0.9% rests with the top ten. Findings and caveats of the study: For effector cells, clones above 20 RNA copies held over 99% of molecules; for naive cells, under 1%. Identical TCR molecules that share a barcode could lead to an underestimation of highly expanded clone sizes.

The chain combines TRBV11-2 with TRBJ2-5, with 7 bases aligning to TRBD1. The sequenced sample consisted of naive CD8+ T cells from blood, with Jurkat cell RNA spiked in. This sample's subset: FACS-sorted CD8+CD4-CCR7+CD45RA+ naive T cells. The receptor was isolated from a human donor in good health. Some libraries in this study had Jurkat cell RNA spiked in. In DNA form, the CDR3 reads TGTGCCAGCAGCTTATTAGCTCCGGGACAGAAAGAGACCCAGTACTTC. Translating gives CASSLLAPGQKETQYF.